One and the same sample provided the 7 T cell receptor beta chains below, sequenced in a study of human T cells and chemical hapten exposure. TCRdb redid the calling of the RACE reads with MiXCR, one entry per CDR3 protein. The profile shows fewer than 85,000 distinct CDR3 sequences, approximately 10% of them singletons. The time point is: patch test 2, 6 weeks after DPC sensitization. Treatment specified: therapeutic diphenylcyclopropenone sensitization with weekly scalp DPC. This material consisted of whole blood, taken in connection with sensitization to the hapten diphenylcyclopropenone (DPC). The receptors were sampled from a young man with alopecia areata. Some clones in this sample may be carry-over from other donors' samples.

This clonotype was seen at least ten times. The chain combines TRBV6-2 or TRBV6-3 with TRBJ1-1; the D is unclear. V lost 6 bases and J lost 1, with 6 bases in between. CDR3 length: 12 amino acids. Germline lookup yields CDR1 MNHEY and CDR2 SVGEGT. The CDR3 sequence: CASRPANTEAFF. DNA of the CDR3: TGTGCCAGCAGACCGGCGAACACTGAAGCTTTCTTT.

This clonotype was seen more than once but under ten times. The chain links TRBV24-1 to TRBJ2-7; no firm D call. Trimming cost V 5 bases and J 4 bases, with 11 bases left between them. Germline V CDR1 and CDR2: KGHDR, SFDVKD. There are 13 residues in the CDR3. The CDR3 loop reads CATSVGEEYEQYF. The CDR3, as DNA: TGTGCCACCAGTGTAGGAGAGGAATACGAGCAGTACTTC.

This clonotype came up many times. Here the CDR3 reads CASSLMYRQGGQPQHF. DNA of the CDR3: TGTGCCAGCAGCTTGATGTATAGGCAGGGTGGACAGCCCCAGCATTTT. The J gene is TRBJ1-5, the V gene TRBV5-6; tentatively, D is TRBD1 (5 bases). This CDR3 spans 16 amino acids. Germline-derived CDR1 and CDR2 are SGHDT and YYEEEE. V lost 1 base, J lost 7 bases, and 18 bases lay in between.

This clonotype was picked up a small number of times. The V gene is TRBV3-1, the J gene TRBJ1-6; 7 bases agree with TRBD1. Germline V CDR1 and CDR2: LGHDT, YNNKEL (reference sequence). V trimming: 2 bases; J trimming: 8 bases; junction bases outside the gene matches: 6. The CDR3 sequence is 15 residues long. CDR3 nucleotide sequence: TGTGCCAGCAGCCAACTGGGACAGTCATATTCACCCCTCCACTTT. It translates to CASSQLGQSYSPLHF.

This clonotype has just one count. This may arise from a read error, as a much more abundant clone is one base away. The final CDR3 position lacks the conserved phenylalanine or tryptophan, pointing to a likely read error. The chain recombines TRBV6-1 with TRBJ1-5; D remains unclear. In germline, CDR1 is MNHNS, CDR2 SASEGT. The CDR3 totals 17 residues. Trimming removed 6 bases from V and 1 base from J, with 19 bases in between. CDR3 bases: TGTGCCAGCAGCGATCTATCTAGAACCCGAAGCAATCAGCCCCAGCATTCT. Translating gives CASSDLSRTRSNQPQHS.

This clonotype was seen many times. The rearrangement links TRBV29-1 to TRBJ1-1; maybe TRBD1 (5 bases). V was cut by 4 bases and J by 6 bases, with 15 bases left in between. The CDR3 consists of 13 residues. Germline V gene data show CDR1 as SQVTM and CDR2 as ANQGSEA. The CDR3, as DNA: TGCAGCGTTGGAGAAGAGGGGAAGGCTGAAGCTTTCTTT. It specifies CSVGEEGKAEAFF.

The chain has TRBV29-1 and TRBJ2-3, with D unresolved. The germline V gene encodes CDR1 SQVTM and CDR2 ANQGSEA. V shed 7 bases and J shed 1 base, with 9 bases lying between them. This CDR3 comprises 12 residues. The DNA for the CDR3 is TGCAGCGGTTCGGCCCGCACAGATACGCAGTATTTT. Residues: CSGSARTDTQYF.